The subject of this entry is one T cell receptor beta chain. Its antigen is unidentified. This specimen comes from a study of cytomegalovirus exposure and HLA in healthy donors. V was pared by 0 bases and J by 10 bases, with 9 bases of the junction left unmatched. Per the germline V gene, CDR1 is SGHVS and CDR2 is FQNEAQ. CDR3 length: 15 amino acids. Study-wide results and caveats: Roughly uniform depth of sequencing across donors was assumed in presence/absence analyses.

In the PCR, 60 Vbeta and 13 Jbeta primers were used. Sequencing used immunoSEQ multiplex PCR; TCRdb keeps in-frame clones, though not all of them. The sample shows 130,000 or so clones, roughly 77% of them seen only once. Donors in the study were healthy people who gave bone marrow. Source material: PBMCs. The sequence was obtained from a man aged 18 to 30 in good health and CMV-seronegative. The V call is TRBV7-8, the J call TRBJ1-1; the match to TRBD1 covers 9 bases. DNA for the CDR3: TGTGCCAGCAGCTTAGCGCTAGGGACAGGGTTGGTAGCTTTCTTT. Translation: CASSLALGTGLVAFF.